The rows below give T cell receptor beta chains drawn from one sample of a study of blood T cell repertoires in COVID-19. Only in-frame clones appear in the TCRdb table, and some are missing; sequencing was by immunoSEQ multiplex PCR. There are 200,000 or so clones in the sample; 80% to 90% occur only once, and around 3.8% lies in the top ten. Material for sequencing was PBMCs or T cells enriched from blood (not recorded which). These TCRs come from a woman aged 40 to 55 with acute COVID-19. The CDR3 runs from the conserved cysteine through the conserved F or W. Each record gives: V gene, CDR3 protein.

TRBV5-1	CASNSPGGSGANVLTF
TRBV11-2	CASNTGTSGYNEQFF
TRBV27	CASSLHTPNTEAFF
TRBV5-1	CASSLAAGGNTEAFF
TRBV5-1	CASSLSPLDRRNNEQFF
TRBV6-1	CASREETGWGSYEQYF
TRBV6-5	CASREQGGNQPQHF
TRBV18	CASSQDRGKQPQHF
TRBV19	CASSSDRETNEKLFF
TRBV29-1	CSVTGGNYGYTF
TRBV6-2/TRBV6-3	CASSHRDRVSLSGNTIYF
TRBV7-8	CASSLSRLAGVRETQYF
TRBV5-4	CASSLGRQGYTIYF
TRBV5-5	CASSLLTNIYGYTF
TRBV15	CATSRDDRGEETQYF
TRBV6-5	CASSSGSLNEKLFF
TRBV6-6	CASSPTGWGEKLFF
TRBV27	CASSLAAGGYEQYF
TRBV24-1	CATSDLGRGSSYNEQFF
TRBV11-2	CASSLDTGTWTEAFF
TRBV27	CASSLYRALQGTEAFF
TRBV2	CASIVDNEQFF
TRBV19	CASSIVGTYATNEKLFF
TRBV6-5	CASAVTGINEKLFF
TRBV27	CASSFLLAGGSYEQFF
TRBV5-1	CASSLVAENEQFF
TRBV2	CASSEGHRWNSPLHF
TRBV7-7	CASSSLAGSSTDTQYF
TRBV4-1	CASNPLPGGAYEQYF
TRBV5-4	CASSYGTATDWGSEQYF
TRBV12-1	CASTQDRRNTEAFF
TRBV19	CASISQSDNQPQHF
TRBV6-1	CASSDGNYGYTF
TRBV5-1	CASSSTGAPQETQYF
TRBV5-1	CASSLRSGGPIETQYF
TRBV14	CASSQVWTGIAGYTF
TRBV6-5	CASSSPSLVNYGYTF
TRBV7-6	CASSITGTSYEQYF